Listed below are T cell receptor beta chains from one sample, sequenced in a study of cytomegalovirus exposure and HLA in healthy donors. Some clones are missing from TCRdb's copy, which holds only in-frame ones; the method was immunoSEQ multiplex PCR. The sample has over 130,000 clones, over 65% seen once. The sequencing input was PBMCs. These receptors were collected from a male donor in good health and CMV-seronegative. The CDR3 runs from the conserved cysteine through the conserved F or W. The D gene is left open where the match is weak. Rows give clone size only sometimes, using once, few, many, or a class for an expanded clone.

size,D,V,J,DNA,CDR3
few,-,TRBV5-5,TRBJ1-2,TGTGCCAGCAGTCGGGGCCCAGGGGCGGAATATGGCTACACCTTC,CASSRGPGAEYGYTF
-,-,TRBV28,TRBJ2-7,TGTGCCAGCACTAGGGGGAACTACGAGCAGTACTTC,CASTRGNYEQYF
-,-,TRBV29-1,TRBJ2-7,TGCAGCGTTCTTGTGGAGGGCTTCGGATACGAGCAGTACTTC,CSVLVEGFGYEQYF
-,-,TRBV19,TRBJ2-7,TGTGCCAGTAGTGAGACAGGTGGCGAGCAGTACTTC,CASSETGGEQYF
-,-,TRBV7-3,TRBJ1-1,TGTGCCAGCAGCTTATCCGGGGGGGACCTAAACACTGAAGCTTTCTTT,CASSLSGGDLNTEAFF
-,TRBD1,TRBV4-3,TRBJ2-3,TGCGCCAGCAGCCAAGAATTCCGGGACAGGGTGTCAGATACGCAGTATTTT,CASSQEFRDRVSDTQYF
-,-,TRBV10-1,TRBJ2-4,TGCGCCAGCACCGAGGAGGGGTCTACTCTCCTAGCCAAAAACATTCAGTACTTC,CASTEEGSTLLAKNIQYF
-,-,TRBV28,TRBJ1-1,TGTGCCAGCAGTTTAGGGAAGACAGGAGTTAACACTGAAGCTTTCTTT,CASSLGKTGVNTEAFF
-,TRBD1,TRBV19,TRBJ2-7,TGTGCCAGTAGATTGGAACAGGGGGCTTCCTACGAGCAGTACTTC,CASRLEQGASYEQYF
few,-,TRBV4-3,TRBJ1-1,TGCGCCAGCAGCCAAGATCGGCAGGCGAACACTGAAGCTTTCTTT,CASSQDRQANTEAFF
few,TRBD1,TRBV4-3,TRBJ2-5,TGCGCCAGCAGCCAAGGCTTAGGGGGCTCTCAAGAGACCCAGTACTTC,CASSQGLGGSQETQYF
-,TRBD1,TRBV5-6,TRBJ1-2,TGTGCCAGCAGCCCGGGACAGAGGTTTGGCTACACCTTC,CASSPGQRFGYTF
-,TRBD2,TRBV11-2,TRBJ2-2,TGTGCCAGCAGCTCCCTAGCGGGGGACGGGGAGCTGTTTTTT,CASSSLAGDGELFF
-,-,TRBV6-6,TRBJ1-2,TGTGCCAGCGGCCCGACAGCTAACTATGGCTACACCTTC,CASGPTANYGYTF
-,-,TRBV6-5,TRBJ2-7,TGTGCCAGCAGTTTAATAGCCAACTACGAGCAGTACTTC,CASSLIANYEQYF
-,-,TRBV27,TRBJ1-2,TGTGCCAGCAGTTTGTCCCACGGGGGGGATTGGGGCTACACCTTC,CASSLSHGGDWGYTF
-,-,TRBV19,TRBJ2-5,TGTGCCAGTAGTGCAGGGTACGAGACCCAGTACTTC,CASSAGYETQYF
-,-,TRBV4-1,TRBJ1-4,TGCGCCAGCAGCCAACCTGGTGGGACAAGAATAGGCGAAAAACTGTTTTTT,CASSQPGGTRIGEKLFF
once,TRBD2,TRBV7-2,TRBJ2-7,TGTGCCAGCAGCTTAGTTCGGTTGCGGGAGGGCGGCGACGAGCAGTACTTC,CASSLVRLREGGDEQYF
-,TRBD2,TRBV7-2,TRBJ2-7,TGTGCCAGCAGCGTCGGACTAGCGGGAGGCCGAGAGCAGTACTTC,CASSVGLAGGREQYF
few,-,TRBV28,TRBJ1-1,TGTGCCAGCAGTCTACTGGGGGGGAACACTGAAGCTTTCTTT,CASSLLGGNTEAFF
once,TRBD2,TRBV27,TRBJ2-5,TGTGCCAGCAGTTTAACTAGCGGGAGTATGTGGGAGACCCAGTACTTC,CASSLTSGSMWETQYF
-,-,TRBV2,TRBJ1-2,TGTGCCAGCACCGAAGGTCCGGCACCAGACTTTAACTATGGCTACACCTTC,CASTEGPAPDFNYGYTF
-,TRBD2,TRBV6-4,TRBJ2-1,TGTGCCAGCAGTCCTAGCGGGATCGAAAATGAGCAGTTCTTC,CASSPSGIENEQFF
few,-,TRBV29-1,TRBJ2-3,TGCAGCGTTGAGGGCCCCACAGATACGCAGTATTTT,CSVEGPTDTQYF
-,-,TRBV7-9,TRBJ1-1,TGTGCCAGCAGTTCGGGTATGAACACTGAAGCTTTCTTT,CASSSGMNTEAFF
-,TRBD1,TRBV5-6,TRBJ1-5,TGTGCCAGCAGCCGAGGGGGCTACAATCAGCCCCAGCATTTT,CASSRGGYNQPQHF
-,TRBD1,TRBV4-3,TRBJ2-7,TGCGCCAGCAGCCAACAGACAGGGGAGGTCCGCGAGCAGTACTTC,CASSQQTGEVREQYF
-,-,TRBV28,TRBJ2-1,TGTGCCAGCAGTTTGATTAGCTATCTACAGGTTGAGCAGTTCTTC,CASSLISYLQVEQFF
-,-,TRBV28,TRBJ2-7,TGTGCCAGCAGTTTTGATAATCGGAGCGGCCGATACGAGCAGTACTTC,CASSFDNRSGRYEQYF
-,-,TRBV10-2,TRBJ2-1,TGCGCCAGCATCGCAGGGGGGCACAATGAGCAGTTCTTC,CASIAGGHNEQFF
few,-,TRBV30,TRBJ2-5,TGTGCCTGGACCCCAGGCTCCCCAGAGACCCAGTACTTC,CAWTPGSPETQYF
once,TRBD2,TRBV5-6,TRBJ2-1,TGTGCCAGCAGCTTGTGGGGGGGGGAGAGCTCCTACAATGAGCAGTTCTTC,CASSLWGGESSYNEQFF
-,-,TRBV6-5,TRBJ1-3,TGTGCCAGCAGTTACGGGCTATCTGGAAACACCATATATTTT,CASSYGLSGNTIYF
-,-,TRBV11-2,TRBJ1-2,TGTGCCAGCAGCTCCGCCGGAGGTTTTGATGGCTACACCTTC,CASSSAGGFDGYTF
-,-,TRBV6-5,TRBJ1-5,TGTGCCAGCAGTTACGGCCAAAATCAGCCCCAGCATTTT,CASSYGQNQPQHF
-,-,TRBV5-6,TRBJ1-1,TGTGCCAGCACAGACAGCTTGAACACTGAAGCTTTCTTT,CASTDSLNTEAFF
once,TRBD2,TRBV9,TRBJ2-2,TGTGCCAGCAGCGTAGAAGCGGGAGGGTCCACCGGGGAGCTGTTTTTT,CASSVEAGGSTGELFF
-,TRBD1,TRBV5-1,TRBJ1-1,TGCGCCAGCAGCGCAGGGACAGGGAACACTGAAGCTTTCTTT,CASSAGTGNTEAFF
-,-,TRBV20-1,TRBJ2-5,TGCAGTGCCGAGAGCGGGGAGACCCAGTACTTC,CSAESGETQYF
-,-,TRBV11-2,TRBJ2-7,TGTGCCAGCAGCTTTTTCGACGAGCAGTACTTC,CASSFFDEQYF
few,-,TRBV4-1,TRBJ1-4,TGCGCCAGCAGCAAACAGGTCGGGGGAGAAAAACTGTTTTTT,CASSKQVGGEKLFF
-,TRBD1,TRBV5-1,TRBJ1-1,TGCGCCAGCAGCTTAGAGACAGGGGGCCGAAGGGGAAAAGCTTTCTTT,CASSLETGGRRGKAFF
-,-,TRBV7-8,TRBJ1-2,TGTGCCAGCAGTTCGAGGCAGTCTAACTATGGCTACACCTTC,CASSSRQSNYGYTF
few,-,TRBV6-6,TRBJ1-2,TGTGCCAGCATAGAGGGGTTCACAGGGTCTTATGGCTACACCTTC,CASIEGFTGSYGYTF
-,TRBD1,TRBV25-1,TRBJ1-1,TGTGCCAGCAGAGGGGGACAGGGGGCTCCCACTGAAGCTTTCTTT,CASRGGQGAPTEAFF
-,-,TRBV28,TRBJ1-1,TGTGCCAGCGCAAACTCCCTTAACACTGAAGCTTTCTTT,CASANSLNTEAFF
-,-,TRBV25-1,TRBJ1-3,TGTGCCAGCAGTGAATCGGTAACAGGCTCTGGAAACACCATATATTTT,CASSESVTGSGNTIYF
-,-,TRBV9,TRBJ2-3,TGTGCCAGCAGCGTAGGAGGAATTTTCACAGATACGCAGTATTTT,CASSVGGIFTDTQYF
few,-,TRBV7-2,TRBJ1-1,TGTGCCAGCAGCACCCCGCTTGGGGACACCTGGAACACTGAAGCTTTCTTT,CASSTPLGDTWNTEAFF
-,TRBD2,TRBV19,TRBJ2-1,TGTGCCAGTAGTATAGGCGAGCGGGGGCTCTACAATGAGCAGTTCTTC,CASSIGERGLYNEQFF
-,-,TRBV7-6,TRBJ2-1,TGTGCCAGCAGCTTAAGGGACTCGACCTACAATGAGCAGTTCTTC,CASSLRDSTYNEQFF
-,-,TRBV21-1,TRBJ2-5,TGTGCCAGAGGGATTAAAGCGGGAGGCCAAGAGACCCAGTACTTC,CARGIKAGGQETQYF
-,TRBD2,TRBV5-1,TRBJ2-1,TGCGCCAGCACAGCTAGCGGGAGAAACAATGAGCAGTTCTTC,CASTASGRNNEQFF
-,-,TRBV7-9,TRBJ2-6,TGTGCCAGCACTCTATCTGGGGCCAACGTCCTGACTTTC,CASTLSGANVLTF
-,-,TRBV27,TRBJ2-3,TGTGCCAGCCCACCCGCGTTAACGACAGACCTCACAGATATGCAGTATTTT,CASPPALTTDLTDMQYF
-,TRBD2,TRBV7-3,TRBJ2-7,TGTGCCAGCAGGTCCATTAGCGGGAAGTACCACGAGCAGTACTTC,CASRSISGKYHEQYF
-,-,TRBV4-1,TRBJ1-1,TGCGCCAGCAGCCAAGCCCCAGGCCGGATGAACACTGAAGCTTTCTTT,CASSQAPGRMNTEAFF
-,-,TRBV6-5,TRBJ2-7,TGTGCCAGCAGTTACTCGAATGAGGGACTTTACTACGAGCAGTACTTC,CASSYSNEGLYYEQYF